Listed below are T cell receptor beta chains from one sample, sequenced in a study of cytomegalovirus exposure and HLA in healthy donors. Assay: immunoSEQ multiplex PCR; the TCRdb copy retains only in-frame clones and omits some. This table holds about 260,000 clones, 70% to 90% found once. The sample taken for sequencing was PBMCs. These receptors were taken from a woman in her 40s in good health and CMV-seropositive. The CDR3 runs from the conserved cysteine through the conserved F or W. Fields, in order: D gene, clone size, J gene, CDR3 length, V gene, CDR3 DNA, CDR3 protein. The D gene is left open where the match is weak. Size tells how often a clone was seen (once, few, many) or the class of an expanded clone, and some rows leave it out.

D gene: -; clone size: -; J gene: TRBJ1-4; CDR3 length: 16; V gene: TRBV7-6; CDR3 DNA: TGTGCCAGCAGCTTAGGTGGGGGCCTTCCTAATGAAAAACTGTTTTTT; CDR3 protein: CASSLGGGLPNEKLFF
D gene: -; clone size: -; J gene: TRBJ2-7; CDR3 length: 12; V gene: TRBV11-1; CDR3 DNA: TGTGCCAGCAGCTTATTTATCGACGAGCAGTACTTC; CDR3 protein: CASSLFIDEQYF
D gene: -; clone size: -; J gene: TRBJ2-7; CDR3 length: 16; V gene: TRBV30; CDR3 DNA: TGTGCCTGGAGCCAAGGGGCTCTCCGACGCTCCTACGAGCAGTACTTC; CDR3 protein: CAWSQGALRRSYEQYF
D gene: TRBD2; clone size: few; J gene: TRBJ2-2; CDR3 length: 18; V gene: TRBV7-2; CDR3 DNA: TGTGCCAGCAGCATATCCGGGACTAGCGGGAGAGGCACCGGGGAGCTGTTTTTT; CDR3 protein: CASSISGTSGRGTGELFF
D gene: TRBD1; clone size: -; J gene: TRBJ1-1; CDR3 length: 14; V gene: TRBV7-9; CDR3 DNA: TGTGCCAGCAGCCAGGGGGCGGCGAACACTGAAGCTTTCTTT; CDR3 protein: CASSQGAANTEAFF
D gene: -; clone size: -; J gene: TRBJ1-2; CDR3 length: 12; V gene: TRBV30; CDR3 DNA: TGTGCCTGGAGTGTACGGGTCTATGGCTACACCTTC; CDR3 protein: CAWSVRVYGYTF
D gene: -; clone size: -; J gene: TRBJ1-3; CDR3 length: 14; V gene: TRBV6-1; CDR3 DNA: TGTGCCAGCAGTGTCGAGAGCTCTGGAAACACCATATATTTT; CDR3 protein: CASSVESSGNTIYF
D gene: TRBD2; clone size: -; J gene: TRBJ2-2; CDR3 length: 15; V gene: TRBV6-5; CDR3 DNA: TGTGCCAGCAGTTACTCGGGGGGAGGGGCCGGGGAGCTGTTTTTT; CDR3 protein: CASSYSGGGAGELFF
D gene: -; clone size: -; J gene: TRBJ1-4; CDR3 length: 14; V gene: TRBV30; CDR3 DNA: TGTGCCTGGAGTGCTGGTGGGCTCAATGAAAAACTGTTTTTT; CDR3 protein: CAWSAGGLNEKLFF
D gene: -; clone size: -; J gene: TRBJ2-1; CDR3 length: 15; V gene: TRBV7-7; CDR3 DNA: TGTGCCAGCAGCCCCCCCAGTGCCCGCTACAATGAGCAGTTCTTC; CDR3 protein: CASSPPSARYNEQFF
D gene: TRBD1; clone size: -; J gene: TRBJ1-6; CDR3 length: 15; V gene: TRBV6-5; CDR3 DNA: TGTGCCAGCAGGACAAGACAGGGTCTGATTTCACCCCTCCACTTT; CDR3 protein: CASRTRQGLISPLHF
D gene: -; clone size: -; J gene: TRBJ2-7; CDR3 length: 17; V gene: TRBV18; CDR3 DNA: TGTGCCAGCTCACCCGGGGTAGCGGCCGCTAGCTCCTACGAGCAGTACTTC; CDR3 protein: CASSPGVAAASSYEQYF
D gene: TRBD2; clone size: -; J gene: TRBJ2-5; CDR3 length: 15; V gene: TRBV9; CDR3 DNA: TGTGCCAGCAGCGTCAGACTAGCGGGTCAAGAGACCCAGTACTTC; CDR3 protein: CASSVRLAGQETQYF
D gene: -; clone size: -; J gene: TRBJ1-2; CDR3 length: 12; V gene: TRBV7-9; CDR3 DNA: TGTGCCAGCAGCTTAGAGAGGGGGGGCTACACCTTC; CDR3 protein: CASSLERGGYTF
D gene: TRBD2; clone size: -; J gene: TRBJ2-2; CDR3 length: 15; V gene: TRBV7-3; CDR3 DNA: TGTGCCAGCGGGAGGACTAGCGGAACGACCGGGGAGCTGTTTTTT; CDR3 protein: CASGRTSGTTGELFF
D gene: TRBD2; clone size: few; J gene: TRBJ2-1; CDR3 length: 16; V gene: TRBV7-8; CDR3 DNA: TGTGCCAGCAGCTTTGCGTTAACCGGGAGGGACAATGAGCAGTTCTTC; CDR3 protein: CASSFALTGRDNEQFF
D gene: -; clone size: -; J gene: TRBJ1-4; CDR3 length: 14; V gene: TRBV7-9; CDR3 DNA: TGTGCCAGCGGTGAGGGAGCCACTAATGAAAAACTGTTTTTT; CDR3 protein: CASGEGATNEKLFF
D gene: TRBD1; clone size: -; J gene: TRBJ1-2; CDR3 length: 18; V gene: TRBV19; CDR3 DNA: TGTGCCAGTAGTATAGGTTTTGTTCAGAGACAGGGGAACTATGGCTACACCTTC; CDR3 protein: CASSIGFVQRQGNYGYTF
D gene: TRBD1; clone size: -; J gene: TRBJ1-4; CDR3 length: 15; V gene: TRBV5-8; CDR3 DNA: TGTGCCAGCAGCCTCGGACAGGGATCTAATGAAAAACTGTTTTTT; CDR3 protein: CASSLGQGSNEKLFF
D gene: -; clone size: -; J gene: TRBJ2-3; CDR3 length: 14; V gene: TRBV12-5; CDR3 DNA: TGTGCTAGTGGCATCGGGACTCCCACGAATACGCAGTATTTT; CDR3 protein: CASGIGTPTNTQYF
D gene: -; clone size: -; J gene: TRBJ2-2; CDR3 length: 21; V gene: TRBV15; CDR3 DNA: TGTGCCACCAGCAGAGATGTTAGGTTCGGGGGACGTACCCCGAACACCGGGGAGCTGTTTTTT; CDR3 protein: CATSRDVRFGGRTPNTGELFF
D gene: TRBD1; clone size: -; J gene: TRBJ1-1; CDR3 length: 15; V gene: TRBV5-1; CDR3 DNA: TGCGCCAGCAGCTCGGGACAGCTAATGAACACTGAAGCTTTCTTT; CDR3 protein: CASSSGQLMNTEAFF
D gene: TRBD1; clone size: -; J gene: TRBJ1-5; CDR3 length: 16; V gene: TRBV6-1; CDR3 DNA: TGTGCCAGCAGTGAGGTTAACAGGGGCTTGGACCAGCCCCAGCATTTT; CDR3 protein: CASSEVNRGLDQPQHF
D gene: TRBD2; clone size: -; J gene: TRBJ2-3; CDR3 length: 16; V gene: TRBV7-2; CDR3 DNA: TGTGCCAGCAGCTTAGGACTAGCCGTAGCAGTCGATACGCAGTATTTT; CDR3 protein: CASSLGLAVAVDTQYF
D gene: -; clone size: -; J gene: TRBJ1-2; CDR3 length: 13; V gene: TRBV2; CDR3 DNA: TGTGCCAGCATCTACCTCCGGGGGGAAGGCTACACCTTC; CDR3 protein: CASIYLRGEGYTF
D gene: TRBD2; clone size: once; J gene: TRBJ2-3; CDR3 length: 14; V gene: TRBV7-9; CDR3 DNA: TGTGCCAGCACGATAGCGGGAATCACAGATACGCAGTATTTT; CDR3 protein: CASTIAGITDTQYF
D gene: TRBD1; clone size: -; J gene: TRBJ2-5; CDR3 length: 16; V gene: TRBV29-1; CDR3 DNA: TGCAGCGTAGCTCTACTCGGACAGGGGCGACAAGAGACCCAGTACTTC; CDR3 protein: CSVALLGQGRQETQYF
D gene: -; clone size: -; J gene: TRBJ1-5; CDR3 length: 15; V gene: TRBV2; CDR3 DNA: TGTGCCAGCTCCACACAGGGTCTTTACCATCAGCCCCAGCATTTT; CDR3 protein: CASSTQGLYHQPQHF
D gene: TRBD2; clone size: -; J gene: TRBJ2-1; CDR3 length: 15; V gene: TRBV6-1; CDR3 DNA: TGTGCCAGCAGTGGAAGCGGGAGGGTTTTGAATGAGCAGTTCTTC; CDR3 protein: CASSGSGRVLNEQFF
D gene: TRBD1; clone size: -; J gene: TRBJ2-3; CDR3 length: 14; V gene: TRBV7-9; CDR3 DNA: TGTGCCAGCAGCCCGCAAGACAGGGCCCCTGAGGCGTATTTT; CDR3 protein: CASSPQDRAPEAYF
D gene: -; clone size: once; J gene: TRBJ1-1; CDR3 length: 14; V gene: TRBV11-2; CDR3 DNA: TGTGCCAGCAGCGGAGGGCAGGGCAATTCTGAAGCTTTCTTT; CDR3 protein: CASSGGQGNSEAFF
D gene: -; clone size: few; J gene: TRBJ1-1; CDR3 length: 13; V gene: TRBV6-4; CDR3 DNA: TGTGCCAGCAGTCAGGGGCTCCACACTGAAGCTTTCTTT; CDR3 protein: CASSQGLHTEAFF
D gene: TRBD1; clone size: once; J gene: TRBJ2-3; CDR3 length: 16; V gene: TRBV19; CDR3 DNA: TGTGCCAGTAGTACCTTGACAGGGGGAATGACAGATACGCAGTATTTT; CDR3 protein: CASSTLTGGMTDTQYF
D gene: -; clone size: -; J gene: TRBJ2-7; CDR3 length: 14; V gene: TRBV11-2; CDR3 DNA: TGTGCCAGCAGCCTTACCCAGACTGTCGGCGAGCAGTACTTC; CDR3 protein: CASSLTQTVGEQYF
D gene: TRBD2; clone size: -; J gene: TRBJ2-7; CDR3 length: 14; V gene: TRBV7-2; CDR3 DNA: TGTGCCAGCAGCTTGCGGACTAGTTCCGACGAGCAGTACTTC; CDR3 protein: CASSLRTSSDEQYF
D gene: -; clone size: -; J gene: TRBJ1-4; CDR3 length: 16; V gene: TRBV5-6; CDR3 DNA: TGTGCCAGCAGCTTGGCAGGGTTGACAACTAATGAAAAACTGTTTTTT; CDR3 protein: CASSLAGLTTNEKLFF
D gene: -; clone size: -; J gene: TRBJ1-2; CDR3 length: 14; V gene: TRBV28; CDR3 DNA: TGTGCCAGCACTGGGACACCCATCCCCTATGGCTACACCTTC; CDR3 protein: CASTGTPIPYGYTF
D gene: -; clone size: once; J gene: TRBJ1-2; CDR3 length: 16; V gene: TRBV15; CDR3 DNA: TGTGCCACCAGCAGAGACCGATTGGCGGAGAGCTATGGCTACACCTTC; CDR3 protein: CATSRDRLAESYGYTF
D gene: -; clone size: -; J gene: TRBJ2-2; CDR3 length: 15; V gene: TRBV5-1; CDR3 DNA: TGCGCCAGCAGCTTGATTTCGGGGAACACCGGGGAGCTGTTTTTT; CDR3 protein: CASSLISGNTGELFF
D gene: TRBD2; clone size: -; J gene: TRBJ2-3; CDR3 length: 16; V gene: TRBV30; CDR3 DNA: TGTGCCTGGAGCGCTCTAGCGGGAGGTGGCACAGATACGCAGTATTTT; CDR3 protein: CAWSALAGGGTDTQYF
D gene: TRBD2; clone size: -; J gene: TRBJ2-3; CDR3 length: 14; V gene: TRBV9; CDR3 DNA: TGTGCCAGCAATGTTGGCGGGAGGGCAGATACGCAGTATTTT; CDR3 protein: CASNVGGRADTQYF
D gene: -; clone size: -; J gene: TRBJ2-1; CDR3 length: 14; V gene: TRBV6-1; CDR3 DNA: TGTGCCAGCAGTGAGAGAGGCAGGGAAAATGAGCAGTTCTTC; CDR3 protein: CASSERGRENEQFF
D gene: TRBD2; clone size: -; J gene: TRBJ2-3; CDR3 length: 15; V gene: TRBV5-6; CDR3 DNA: TGTGCCAGCAGCTTGCTTAAGCGGGGGACAGATACGCAGTATTTT; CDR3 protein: CASSLLKRGTDTQYF
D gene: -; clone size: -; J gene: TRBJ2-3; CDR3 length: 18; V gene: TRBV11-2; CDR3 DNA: TGTGCCAGCAGCTTAGTGCAAACAGGGACGCCTAGCACAGATACGCAGTATTTT; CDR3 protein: CASSLVQTGTPSTDTQYF
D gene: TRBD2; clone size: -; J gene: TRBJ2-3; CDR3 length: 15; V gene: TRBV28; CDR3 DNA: TGTGCCAGCAGTATCCGGGGAGGGTTGATAGATACGCAGTATTTT; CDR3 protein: CASSIRGGLIDTQYF
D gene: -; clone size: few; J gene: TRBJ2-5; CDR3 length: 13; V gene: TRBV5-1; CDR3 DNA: TGCGCCAGCAGCCGGGGAGTCCAAGAGACCCAGTACTTC; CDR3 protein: CASSRGVQETQYF
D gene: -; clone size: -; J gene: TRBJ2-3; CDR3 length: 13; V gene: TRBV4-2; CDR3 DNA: TGTGCCAGCAGCCCGGCGGGATCAGATACGCAGTATTTT; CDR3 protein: CASSPAGSDTQYF
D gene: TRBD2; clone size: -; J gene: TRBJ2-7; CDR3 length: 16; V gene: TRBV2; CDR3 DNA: TGTGCCAGCAGTGATAGACTAGCGGGAGCCACCTACGAGCAGTACTTC; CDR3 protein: CASSDRLAGATYEQYF
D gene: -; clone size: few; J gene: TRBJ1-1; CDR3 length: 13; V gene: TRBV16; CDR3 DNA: TGTGCCAGCAGCCTTAAAACTAACACTGAAGCTTTCTTT; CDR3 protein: CASSLKTNTEAFF
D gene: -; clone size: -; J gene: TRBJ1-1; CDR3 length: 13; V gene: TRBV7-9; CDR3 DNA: TGTGCCAGCAGTATAGACAGCGACACTGAAGCTTTCTTT; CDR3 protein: CASSIDSDTEAFF